This T cell receptor (beta chain) was identified in a study of cytomegalovirus exposure and HLA in healthy donors. Study-wide context: One earlier analysis, a look at some 180 million T cells, found approximately 120 million unique TCR beta sequences.

Unrecorded immune exposures were likely, despite nominal health at sampling. The study, taken as a whole, reports: CMV serostatus alone was available as immune exposure information. Altogether, 170 or so TCR beta chains were recorded as cytomegalovirus-associated.

This clone was picked up one time. Its antigen is unidentified. Germline CDR1 reads SGHTA; CDR2 reads FQGNSA. J lost 1 base, V lost 5 bases, and 5 bases had no gene match. The CDR3 has 15 residues. The PCR made use of 60 Vbeta and 13 Jbeta primers. The repertoire was sequenced with immunoSEQ multiplex PCR; TCRdb's copy has only in-frame clones and lacks some. The sample carries over 150,000 clones, 76% recorded once. Sequencing was performed on PBMCs. The V and J genes are TRBV7-2 and TRBJ2-5, with 9 nucleotides matching TRBD2. The clonotype was recovered from a man aged 55 to 70 in good health and CMV-seronegative. CDR3 amino acids: CASSRSSGAQETQYF. In DNA, the CDR3 is TGTGCCAGCAGCCGATCTAGCGGGGCCCAAGAGACCCAGTACTTC. Variable domain in full (rest from reference TRBV7-2 and TRBJ2-5): GAGVSQSPSNKVTEKGKDVELRCDPISGHTALYWYRQSLGQGLEFLIYFQGNSAPDKSGLPSDRFSAERTGGSVSTLTIQRTQQEDSAVYLCASSRSSGAQETQYFGPGTRLLVL.